What follows are 27 T cell receptor beta chains derived from one specimen sequenced in a study of blood T cell repertoires in COVID-19 (dated by TCRdb to 2020 to 2021). The library was obtained by the immunoSEQ multiplex PCR assay. Sourced from immuneACCESS, this table was stored by TCRdb with only in-frame sequences that have V and J called. A share of the clones is absent; for the studies checked, an unresolved V gene accounts for under half, and the remainder has no known explanation. The sample contains approximately 91,000 clones, over 75% of them found a single time. Of the sample, around 7% is held by the ten largest clones. The source material was peripheral blood. The source of these receptors is a man aged 65 to 85 with acute or convalescent COVID-19.

V is TRBV7-9 and J is TRBJ1-2; 10 bases map to TRBD1. Unmatched junction bases numbered 11, after V lost 2 bases and J lost 2 bases. The CDR3 covers 18 residues. CDR1 is SEHNR, CDR2 FQNEAQ, per germline (reference sequence). The CDR3 loop reads CASSLYPGQGFGNYGYTF. The CDR3 DNA reads TGTGCCAGCAGCTTATATCCGGGACAGGGGTTTGGGAACTATGGCTACACCTTC.

V gene TRBV6-5 combines with J gene TRBJ1-3; 10 nucleotides agree with TRBD1. Trimming took 6 bases from V and 3 from J; bases not matched to a gene: 2. The CDR3 is 14 amino acids. CDR1 MNHEY and CDR2 SVGAGI come from the germline V gene. CDR3 protein: CASRDRGFGNTIYF. CDR3 nucleotides: TGTGCCAGCAGGGACAGGGGGTTTGGAAACACCATATATTTT.

This clone was seen more than once but under ten times. This chain connects TRBV5-5 to TRBJ2-1; weak D call: TRBD1 (6 bases). The germline V gene has CDR1 SGHKS and CDR2 YYEKEE (reference sequence). CDR3 length equals 16 residues. V was clipped by 0 bases and J by 5 bases, with 15 bases between them. The CDR3 sequence: CASSLAAGTRNNEQFF. The CDR3 nucleotides read TGTGCCAGCAGCTTGGCCGCCGGGACAAGAAACAATGAGCAGTTCTTC. The whole variable domain, filled in from reference TRBV5-5 and TRBJ2-1, reads DAGVTQSPTHLIKTRGQQVTLRCSPISGHKSVSWYQQVLGQGPQFIFQYYEKEERGRGNFPDRFSARQFPNYSSELNVNALLLGDSALYLCASSLAAGTRNNEQFFGPGTRLTVL.

This clone has more than one count but fewer than ten. This chain joins TRBV11-3 and TRBJ2-1, with TRBD1 identical over 7 bases. CDR3 length: 17 residues. Looked up from germline, CDR1 is SGHNT and CDR2 is YENEEA. Trimming cost V 1 base and J 0 bases; bases outside gene matches: 6. The CDR3 DNA reads as TGTGCCAGCAGCTTAGGGGGACAGTTCGCCTCCTACAATGAGCAGTTCTTC. Protein sequence: CASSLGGQFASYNEQFF.

J is TRBJ2-3 and V is TRBV7-2, with 7 bases identical to TRBD2. Germline assignment: CDR1 SGHTA and CDR2 FQGNSA. The CDR3 covers 16 residues. J lost 2 bases, V lost 1 base, and 6 bases had no gene match. CDR3 amino acids: CASSLVPSGITDTQYF. CDR3 bases: TGTGCCAGCAGCTTAGTGCCTAGCGGAATCACAGATACGCAGTATTTT.

V gene TRBV4-1 combines with J gene TRBJ2-4; D might be TRBD2 (6 bases). Trimming removed 4 bases at V and 3 bases at J, with 13 bases between. CDR3 size: 15 residues. Germline V gene sequence: CDR1 MGHRA, CDR2 YSYEKL. The CDR3 DNA follows: TGCGCCAGCAGCCCCCTCTCGGGGGACAAAAACATTCAGTACTTC. It is translated as CASSPLSGDKNIQYF.

This clone was detected a few times. The V gene is TRBV21-1, the J gene TRBJ1-4; TRBD1, the table's D call, lacks a check against the DNA. TRBV21-1 is recorded as a pseudogene. This CDR3 is built from 15 residues. The DNA of the CDR3 is TGTGCCAGCAGCAAAGTTGGCAGGGCCTGCGAAAAACTGTTTTTT. Protein sequence: CASSKVGRACEKLFF.

Only a few counts were recorded for this clone. The CDR3: CASSPLPPGSPTEAFF. The CDR3 region has the DNA TGTGCCAGCAGCCCCCTGCCCCCAGGTTCCCCCACTGAAGCTTTCTTT. The rearrangement links TRBV7-6 to TRBJ1-1; D ambiguous. This CDR3 has 16 residues. Trimming shortened V by 5 bases and J by 4 bases, and 20 bases separated the two germline ends. In germline, CDR1 is SGHVS, CDR2 FNYEAQ.

As for this clone: Compared with germline, one end of the junction differs, possibly owing to a read error. The chain has TRBV28 and TRBJ2-7, with 16 bases lining up with TRBD2. The CDR3 sequence is 17 residues long. Germline values: CDR1 MDHEN, CDR2 SYDVKM. This chain's CDR3 is CASSPGLAGGPSHEQYF. For the CDR3, the DNA is TGTGCCAGCAGCCCGGGACTAGCGGGAGGGCCCTCCCACGAGCAGTACTTC. Drawing the rest from reference TRBV28 and TRBJ2-7, the complete variable domain is DVKVTQSSRYLVKRTGEKVFLECVQDMDHENMFWYRQDPGLGLRLIYFSYDVKMKEKGDIPEGYSVSREKKERFSLILESASTNQTSMYLCASSPGLAGGPSHEQYFGPGTRLTVT.

The gene calls are TRBV5-5 and TRBJ2-3, with 8 bases matching TRBD1. This CDR3 region has 13 residues. Germline V gene lookup returns CDR1 SGHKS and CDR2 YYEKEE (reference sequence). After removal of 5 bases from V and 1 base from J, the junction contained 0 bases not matched to a gene. The CDR3 reads CASRTGGTDTQYF. Written as DNA, the CDR3 is TGTGCCAGCAGGACAGGGGGCACAGATACGCAGTATTTT. The variable domain in full, completed from reference TRBV5-5 and TRBJ2-3, reads DAGVTQSPTHLIKTRGQQVTLRCSPISGHKSVSWYQQVLGQGPQFIFQYYEKEERGRGNFPDRFSARQFPNYSSELNVNALLLGDSALYLCASRTGGTDTQYFGPGTRLTVL.

V and J are TRBV12-3 or TRBV12-4 and TRBJ1-2; D remains unclear. V was trimmed by 1 base and J by 4 bases, leaving 7 bases between them. CDR3 length equals 13 residues. The CDR3 here is CASSLGRSYGYTF. The CDR3 DNA sequence: TGTGCCAGCAGTTTAGGGAGGAGCTATGGCTACACCTTC.

The V gene is TRBV27, the J gene TRBJ2-3; TRBD1 might be the D (6 bases). Germline V gene lookup returns CDR1 MNHEY and CDR2 SMNVEV (reference sequence). This CDR3 is 17 amino acids long. V lost 3 bases, J lost 0 bases, and 16 bases lay in between. The CDR3 DNA reads TGTGCCAGCAGTTTGCGCAGGGGAGTGTTCAGCACAGATACGCAGTATTTT. Its protein is CASSLRRGVFSTDTQYF.

This chain joins TRBV7-3 and TRBJ2-2, with D perhaps matching TRBD1 (5 bases). The germline V gene has CDR1 SGHTA and CDR2 FQGTGA. Trimming pared 7 bases from V and 4 bases from J, leaving 13 bases between. The length of the CDR3 is 14 residues. The DNA for the CDR3 is TGTGCCAGCACCGGACCAGGGTTCACCGGGGAGCTGTTTTTT. Amino acids: CASTGPGFTGELFF.

V gene TRBV7-8 combines with J gene TRBJ2-7, with D possibly TRBD2 on 5 matching bases. V lost 3 bases and J 2 bases, leaving 5 bases between the germline ends. CDR3 length: 12 amino acids. Germline CDR1 SGHVS, CDR2 FQNEAQ. CDR3 bases: TGTGCCAGCAGCTTCGGGACCTACGAGCAGTACGTC. Translating it yields CASSFGTYEQYV.

This rearrangement joins TRBV19 to TRBJ2-7; TRBD2 matches 7 bases. Germline V CDR1 and CDR2: LNHDA, SQIVND (reference sequence). This CDR3 has 14 residues. Germline trimming cut 2 bases from V and 5 bases from J; bases unmatched to any gene: 6. DNA for the CDR3: TGTGCCAGTAGTATAACGGGAGGAGGCAACGAGCAGTACTTC. Its translation: CASSITGGGNEQYF. Using reference TRBV19 and TRBJ2-7 for the parts outside the CDR3, the full variable domain is DGGITQSPKYLFRKEGQNVTLSCEQNLNHDAMYWYRQDPGQGLRLIYYSQIVNDFQKGDIAEGYSVSREKKESFPLTVTSAQKNPTAFYLCASSITGGGNEQYFGPGTRLTVT.

The chain is built from TRBV5-6 and TRBJ2-7; tentatively, D is TRBD2 (6 bases). In germline, CDR1 is SGHDT, CDR2 YYEEEE. The CDR3 covers 16 residues. Trimming removed 0 bases from V and 1 base from J, with 14 bases in between. DNA of the CDR3: TGTGCCAGCAGCTTGGGGCGGGGCCGGCAATCCTACGAGCAGTACGTC. It encodes CASSLGRGRQSYEQYV.

The chain has TRBV6-6 and TRBJ1-2; the D gene is possibly TRBD1 (6 bases). Germline CDR1 and CDR2: MNHNY and SVGAGI (reference sequence). The CDR3 extends over 16 amino acids. The V end lost 2 bases, the J end lost 3 bases, and 16 bases lay between the germline ends. The CDR3: CASSYHPGGLYYGYTF. In DNA, the CDR3 is TGTGCCAGCAGTTACCATCCGGGGGGGCTTTACTATGGCTACACCTTC.

The V call is TRBV19, the J call TRBJ2-7; the D gene is possibly TRBD2 (5 bases). In germline, CDR1 is LNHDA, CDR2 SQIVND (reference sequence). This CDR3 comprises 15 residues. The ends were cut back, 8 bases at V and 1 base at J, with 18 bases in the middle. The CDR3 nucleotides are TGTGCCAGTTCTATCGGGGTGGGTCTGTCCTACGAGCAGTACTTC. Translation gives CASSIGVGLSYEQYF.

The V gene is TRBV6-5, the J gene TRBJ2-4; 7 positions match TRBD1. This CDR3 comprises 14 residues. The V gene's germline CDR1 is MNHEY and CDR2 SVGAGI. The trim removed 5 bases at V and 4 bases at J, leaving 5 bases unmatched. This CDR3 is CASSPGDRKNIQYF. As DNA, the CDR3 is TGTGCCAGCAGTCCTGGGGACAGAAAAAACATTCAGTACTTC.

The rearrangement joins TRBV28 to TRBJ2-2, with D maybe TRBD1 (6 bases). Germline V lookup: CDR1 MDHEN, CDR2 SYDVKM. V was cut by 3 bases and J by 3 bases, with 17 bases left in between. The CDR3 runs 17 residues. CDR3 nucleotides: TGTGCCAGCAGTTTGACAGGACGGTCCTATTACACCGGGGAGCTGTTTTTT. Translation: CASSLTGRSYYTGELFF.

The chain is built from TRBV21-1 and TRBJ1-5; TRBD1, the D gene given by the table, was not confirmed from the DNA. TRBV21-1 is deemed a pseudogene. This CDR3 contains 14 residues. Here the CDR3 DNA reads TGTGCCGCAGCCCCCTACAGGAACAATCAGCCCCAGCATTTT. It codes for CAAAPYRNNQPQHF.

This chain uses TRBV29-1 with TRBJ1-1; D is perhaps TRBD1 (6 bases). Germline CDR1 reads SQVTM; CDR2 reads ANQGSEA. The V end lost 5 bases, the J end lost 4 bases, and 14 bases lay between the germline ends. This CDR3 comprises 13 residues. The CDR3 spells CSVLQGSSTEAFF. The CDR3 DNA is TGCAGCGTTCTACAGGGATCCAGCACTGAAGCTTTCTTT.

The rearrangement joins TRBV10-2 to TRBJ1-3; TRBD1 is a possible D gene (6 bases). The CDR3 loop spans 17 amino acids. V was cut by 5 bases and J by 4 bases, with 21 bases left in between. CDR1 is WSHSY and CDR2 is SAAADI in the germline V gene. The CDR3 sequence is CASSSSTGQWVGNTIYF. The CDR3, as DNA: TGCGCCAGCAGTTCTTCTACGGGACAATGGGTAGGAAACACCATATATTTT.

The chain recombines TRBV27 with TRBJ1-1; a possible D gene is TRBD1 (5 bases). Trimming shortened V by 6 bases and J by 4 bases, and 18 bases separated the two germline ends. CDR3 length: 15 residues. The germline gives CDR1 MNHEY, CDR2 SMNVEV (reference sequence). In DNA, the CDR3 is TGTGCCAGCAGGCCGGCGGGGGACTGGGGCACTGAAGCTTTCTTT. It encodes CASRPAGDWGTEAFF.

The chain uses TRBV25-1 and TRBJ2-7; 9 bases agree with TRBD1. V was clipped by 7 bases and J by 1 base; unmatched bases: 5. CDR1 and CDR2 (germline): MGHDK, SYGVNS. The CDR3 has 14 amino acids. DNA for the CDR3: TGTGCCAGCACCCGGACAGGGGTTTCCTACGAGCAGTACTTC. Its translation is CASTRTGVSYEQYF.

The genes are TRBV28 and TRBJ2-5; D unclear. The ends were cut back, 4 bases at V and 4 bases at J, with 13 bases in the middle. CDR3 length: 14 residues. Germline CDR1 is MDHEN and CDR2 is SYDVKM. The CDR3 region is CASSSLPTGETQYF. As DNA, the CDR3 is TGTGCCAGCAGTTCCCTGCCGACTGGAGAGACCCAGTACTTC.

The CDR3 reads CASSPGTSEQYF. For the CDR3, the DNA is TGTGCCAGCAGTCCCGGGACTAGCGAGCAGTACTTC. This chain uses TRBV6-5 with TRBJ2-7, with 8 bases fitting TRBD2. The CDR3 is made up of 12 amino acids. Germline values: CDR1 MNHEY, CDR2 SVGAGI. The ends lost 5 bases at V and 6 bases at J; junction bases unmatched: 3.